This TCR beta chain was identified during a study of tumor and adjacent non-tumor tissue in lung cancer. Concerning this clonotype: Its antigen is currently unknown.

TCRbeta libraries were built with three rounds of nested PCR, modified from ARM-PCR. MiXCR was run by TCRdb on the multiplex PCR reads, yielding one entry per CDR3 protein. Here the sample spans 65,000 to 95,000 distinct CDR3 sequences, over 80% being singletons. Study observations and caveats: Top 100 clones took a larger repertoire share in normal lung.

RNA was extracted from bulk tissue without any cell sorting. The sequenced sample was lung tumor tissue. The origin of this receptor is a woman between 45 and 65 years old with non-small cell lung cancer.

The CDR3 is CASSLFWIGGNEQFF. The CDR3 DNA reads as TGTGCCAGCAGCTTGTTCTGGATAGGGGGCAATGAGCAGTTCTTC. The chain couples TRBV5-4 to TRBJ2-1; tentative D call: TRBD1 (6 bases). The germline gives CDR1 SGHNT, CDR2 YYREEE (reference sequence). The CDR3 has 15 amino acids. V lost 1 base and J lost 6, with 14 bases in between.